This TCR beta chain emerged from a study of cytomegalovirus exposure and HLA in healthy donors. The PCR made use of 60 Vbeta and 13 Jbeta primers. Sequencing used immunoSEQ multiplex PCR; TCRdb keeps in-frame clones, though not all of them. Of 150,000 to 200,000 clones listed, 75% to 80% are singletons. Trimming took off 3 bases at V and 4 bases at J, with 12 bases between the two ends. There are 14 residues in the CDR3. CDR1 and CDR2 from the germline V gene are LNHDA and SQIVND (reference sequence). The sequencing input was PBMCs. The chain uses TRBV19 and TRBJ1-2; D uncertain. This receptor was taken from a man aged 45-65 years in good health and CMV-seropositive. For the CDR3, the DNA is TGTGCCAGTAGTATCCCTCAGAAAAGCTATGGCTACACCTTC. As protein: CASSIPQKSYGYTF.